These T cell receptor beta chains were read from a single sample in a study of cytomegalovirus exposure and HLA in healthy donors. The assay was immunoSEQ multiplex PCR, and TCRdb's table has in-frame clones only and misses some. The table includes 140,000 to 150,000 clones, roughly 10% detected once. The sequenced material came from PBMCs. The receptors here all came from a man in his fifties or sixties in good health and CMV-seronegative. Both conserved end residues are part of each CDR3. The D gene is left open where the match is weak. Part of the rows lack a size; the others show once, few, many or a class for expanded clones.

j_gene | d_gene | abundance | v_gene | CDR3nt | CDR3aa
TRBJ1-4 | NA | few | TRBV7-3 | TGTGCCAGCAGCTTAACGTCGGGATCTAATGAAAAACTGTTTTTT | CASSLTSGSNEKLFF
TRBJ2-1 | NA | NA | TRBV19 | TGTGCCAGTAGTAAGGGGTCCGGGTCTCCCCCGCAGTTCTTC | CASSKGSGSPPQFF
TRBJ2-5 | NA | NA | TRBV29-1 | TGCAGCGCCCTACCTCCGAGGGGGGAGACCCAGTACTTC | CSALPPRGETQYF
TRBJ2-5 | NA | NA | TRBV29-1 | TGCAGCGTGACGACAGGACAAGAGACCCAGTACTTC | CSVTTGQETQYF
TRBJ2-5 | NA | NA | TRBV15 | TGTGCCACCAGCAGAGATGGCGTTTCGGGAGAGACCCAGTACTTC | CATSRDGVSGETQYF
TRBJ2-1 | TRBD2 | few | TRBV29-1 | TGCAGCGTGGAAGAGGGGACTAGCCCATCGGATGAGCAGTTCTTC | CSVEEGTSPSDEQFF
TRBJ2-3 | NA | few | TRBV5-6 | TGTGCCAGCAGCTTGGCGGGAGTGGCAGATACGCAGTATTTT | CASSLAGVADTQYF
TRBJ1-3 | NA | few | TRBV28 | TGTGCCAGCAGTCGACATTTCTCTGGAAACACCATATATTTT | CASSRHFSGNTIYF
TRBJ1-1 | NA | few | TRBV19 | TGTGCCAGTAGTACGTTATCGGGACACCTGAACACTGAAGCTTTCTTT | CASSTLSGHLNTEAFF
TRBJ1-1 | TRBD1 | few | TRBV5-1 | TGCGCCAGCAGCCTACGGACAGGGGCCACTGAAGCTTTCTTT | CASSLRTGATEAFF
TRBJ2-6 | NA | few | TRBV7-3 | TGTGCCAGCAGCCCCCAGGGGCCGGTACGTGCCTCTGGGGCCAACGTCCTGACTTTC | CASSPQGPVRASGANVLTF
TRBJ2-5 | NA | NA | TRBV19 | TGTGCCAGTAGTGGACGGCGGGGCCAAGAGACCCAGTACTTC | CASSGRRGQETQYF
TRBJ2-7 | TRBD2 | few | TRBV27 | TGTGCCAGCAGTCCCCGGGCTAGCGGGGGCTCCTACGAGCAGTACTTC | CASSPRASGGSYEQYF
TRBJ1-1 | NA | NA | TRBV15 | TGTGCCACCAGCAGAGAGGAGGGCATCAGGGCTGAAGCTTTCTTT | CATSREEGIRAEAFF
TRBJ2-7 | TRBD1 | few | TRBV6-5 | TGTGCCAGCAGCAAGCCGGGACAGGGTGCCTACGAGCAGTACTTC | CASSKPGQGAYEQYF
TRBJ1-1 | NA | few | TRBV6-5 | TGTGCCAGCAGGCCGGGACTAGGGAACACTGAAGCTTTCTTT | CASRPGLGNTEAFF
TRBJ1-5 | NA | few | TRBV6-1 | TGTGCCAGCAGCGGTTACACAGGGACGAGCCAGCCCCAGCATTTT | CASSGYTGTSQPQHF
TRBJ1-3 | TRBD1 | NA | TRBV11-2 | TGTGCCAGCAGCGCGGGGGACAGGGACAGAAACACCATATATTTT | CASSAGDRDRNTIYF
TRBJ2-7 | TRBD1 | few | TRBV11-2 | TGTGCCAGCAGCTTGACAGGGGCCGTAGCGTACGAGCAGTACTTC | CASSLTGAVAYEQYF
TRBJ1-3 | TRBD1 | few | TRBV11-2 | TGTGCCAGCAGCTGGGGACAGAACTTAAACACCATATATTTT | CASSWGQNLNTIYF
TRBJ1-5 | TRBD1 | NA | TRBV19 | TGTGCCAGTAGTATAGGGACAGGCCCGCCCAATCAGCCCCAGCATTTT | CASSIGTGPPNQPQHF
TRBJ1-1 | NA | few | TRBV30 | TGTGCCTGGAGCAGGGAAGCTTTCTTT | CAWSREAFF
TRBJ1-5 | NA | few | TRBV2 | TGTGCCAGCACCTCAACGACAGGTTATAGCAATCAGCCCCAGCATTTT | CASTSTTGYSNQPQHF
TRBJ1-5 | NA | few | TRBV30 | TGTGCCTGGAACACAGGGTTGTATCAGCCCCAGCATTTT | CAWNTGLYQPQHF
TRBJ2-7 | TRBD2 | few | TRBV7-3 | TGTGCCAGCAGCCCAGGTCTAGCGGTCCCCTACGAGCAGTACTTC | CASSPGLAVPYEQYF
TRBJ1-5 | NA | few | TRBV30 | TGTGCCTGGAGCTCGGTGTATAGCAATCAGCCCCAGCATTTT | CAWSSVYSNQPQHF
TRBJ2-7 | TRBD2 | NA | TRBV4-2 | TGTGCCAGCAGCCGATCCGGGACTAGCGGGGGGTTGTCCTACGAGCAGTACTTC | CASSRSGTSGGLSYEQYF
TRBJ1-4 | NA | NA | TRBV7-9 | TGTGCCAGCAGCTTAATGGCGGGGGCAGCTAATGAAAAACTGTTTTTT | CASSLMAGAANEKLFF
TRBJ2-1 | TRBD1 | few | TRBV19 | TGTGCCAGTAGCCTGGGACAGGCCCGGAATGAGCAGTTCTTC | CASSLGQARNEQFF
TRBJ1-2 | NA | NA | TRBV30 | TGTGCCTGGAAACCGGACAAGATGGGCCGGCGAGGCTACACCTTC | CAWKPDKMGRRGYTF
TRBJ1-5 | NA | few | TRBV18 | TGTGCCAGCTCAGAAGGGACACCCAATCAGCCCCAGCATTTT | CASSEGTPNQPQHF